This passage covers 4 T cell receptor beta chains from one sample sequenced in a study of graft-versus-host responses after intestinal transplantation. These receptors' antigens are unknown. Assay used: immunoSEQ multiplex PCR; TCRdb lists only in-frame clones, some missing. The data contain tens of thousands of clones, over 75% of them seen just once; the ten biggest clones take up less than 0.45%. The specimen was unstimulated CD4+ T cells sorted from spleen or lymph node cells, collected before transplant. The receptors were gathered from a human donor who was the organ donor for an intestinal transplant.

The chain links TRBV19 to TRBJ2-3; 12 bases match TRBD2. The length of the CDR3 is 18 residues. CDR1 is LNHDA and CDR2 is SQIVND in the germline V gene (reference sequence). V dropped 0 bases and J dropped 3; count of bases not matched to a gene: 7. The CDR3 here is CASSIDLTSGGLTDTQYF. In DNA form, the CDR3 reads TGTGCCAGTAGTATAGATTTGACTAGCGGGGGCCTAACAGATACGCAGTATTTT.

The chain has TRBV6-5 and TRBJ1-1; D may be TRBD1 (5 bases). The germline CDR1 and CDR2 sequences are MNHEY and SVGAGI. V shed 5 bases and J shed 3 bases, with 10 bases lying between them. The CDR3 runs to 13 residues. CDR3 loop: CASSQSGYTEAFF. The CDR3 bases are TGTGCCAGCAGTCAGTCAGGGTACACTGAAGCTTTCTTT.

This clone was seen a handful of times. In DNA, the CDR3 is TGTGCCAGTAGTATAGATCCGTGGGAGGTGGGAGCTTTCTTT. Protein sequence: CASSIDPWEVGAFF. The gene calls are TRBV19 and TRBJ1-1; D ambiguous. Germline lookup yields CDR1 LNHDA and CDR2 SQIVND (reference sequence). CDR3 length equals 14 residues. V lost 0 bases, J lost 10 bases, and 15 bases lay in between.

The gene calls are TRBV19 and TRBJ1-2; a weak D match, TRBD1 (6 bases). Germline V lookup: CDR1 LNHDA, CDR2 SQIVND (reference sequence). The CDR3 length is 15 residues. Trimming stripped 5 bases from V and 2 bases from J, with 15 bases between. CDR3 residues: CASSLPGHANYGYTF. CDR3 DNA: TGTGCCAGTAGTCTCCCGGGACACGCAAACTATGGCTACACCTTC.